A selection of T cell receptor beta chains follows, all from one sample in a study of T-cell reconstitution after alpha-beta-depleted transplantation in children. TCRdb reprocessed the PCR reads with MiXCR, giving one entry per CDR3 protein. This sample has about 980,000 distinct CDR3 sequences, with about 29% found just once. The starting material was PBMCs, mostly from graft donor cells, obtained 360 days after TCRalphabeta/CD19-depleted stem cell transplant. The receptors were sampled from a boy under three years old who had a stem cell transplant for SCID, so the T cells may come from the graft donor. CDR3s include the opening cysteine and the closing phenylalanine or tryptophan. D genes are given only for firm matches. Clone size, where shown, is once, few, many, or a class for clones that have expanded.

CASSLAGGGRRSYNEQFF,TGTGCCAGCAGCTTAGCAGGGGGCGGGAGACGGTCCTACAATGAGCAGTTCTTC,TRBV13,few,.,TRBJ2-1,18
CASSRSTNQETQYF,TGTGCCAGCAGTCGATCCACGAATCAAGAGACCCAGTACTTC,TRBV7-9,few,.,TRBJ2-5,14
CASSRITGGQEYEQYF,TGCGCCAGCAGCCGCATAACCGGGGGACAAGAGTACGAGCAGTACTTC,TRBV4-1,.,.,TRBJ2-7,16
CASSLEEGDTQYF,TGTGCCAGCAGTTTAGAGGAGGGAGATACGCAGTATTTT,TRBV12-3/TRBV12-4,.,.,TRBJ2-3,13
CASSLGQGVGYGYTF,TGCGCCAGCAGCCTTGGACAGGGGGTAGGCTATGGCTACACCTTC,TRBV4-1,.,TRBD1,TRBJ1-2,15
CASSRRNEQFF,TGTGCCAGCAGCCGACGTAATGAGCAGTTCTTC,TRBV5-6,many,.,TRBJ2-1,11
CASSPGTIDYEQYF,TGTGCCAGCAGTCCCGGGACTATCGATTACGAGCAGTACTTC,TRBV12-3/TRBV12-4,.,TRBD2,TRBJ2-7,14
CASSSERDATFPLRAGANVLTF,TGTGCCAGCAGTTCGGAGCGGGACGCCACTTTCCCCTTGAGAGCTGGGGCCAACGTCCTGACTTTC,TRBV28,.,TRBD2,TRBJ2-6,22
CASSFFSPSTDTQYF,TGTGCCAGCAGCTTCTTCTCCCCTAGCACAGATACGCAGTATTTT,TRBV5-6,.,.,TRBJ2-3,15
CAISEGDTSTDTQYF,TGTGCCATCAGTGAGGGGGACACATCCACAGATACGCAGTATTTT,TRBV10-3,.,.,TRBJ2-3,15
CASSWSRGVRTDTQYF,TGTGCCAGCAGTTGGAGCCGGGGGGTCCGCACAGATACGCAGTATTTT,TRBV6-5,once,TRBD2,TRBJ2-3,16
CASSAGFRDRVYLNTEAFF,TGTGCCAGCAGCGCAGGGTTCCGGGACAGGGTCTATCTGAACACTGAAGCTTTCTTT,TRBV11-1,.,TRBD1,TRBJ1-1,19
CASSPDPDSANTGELFF,TGTGCCAGCAGCCCAGACCCCGATTCGGCGAACACCGGGGAGCTGTTTTTT,TRBV7-3,.,.,TRBJ2-2,17
CSASRGFETTKNIQYF,TGCAGTGCTTCCCGGGGGTTTGAAACTACCAAAAACATTCAGTACTTC,TRBV20-1,.,.,TRBJ2-4,16
CSAAPSGYGYTF,TGCAGCGCCGCCCCGAGTGGCTATGGCTACACCTTC,TRBV20-1,few,.,TRBJ1-2,12
CASSLVVTRSPNTQYF,TGTGCCAGCAGCTTAGTTGTTACGAGGAGCCCTAATACGCAGTATTTT,TRBV11-2,few,.,TRBJ2-3,16
CATEGDGTQYF,TGTGCCACCGAGGGGGATGGGACCCAGTACTTC,TRBV2,.,.,TRBJ2-5,11
CASSLRLGTLAGENEQFF,TGTGCCAGCAGCTTAAGGCTAGGGACCCTAGCGGGCGAGAATGAGCAGTTCTTC,TRBV7-2,.,TRBD2,TRBJ2-1,18
CASSLGPVLPGRTEAFF,TGTGCCAGCAGTTTAGGCCCCGTCCTCCCAGGGCGGACTGAAGCTTTCTTT,TRBV12-3/TRBV12-4,few,.,TRBJ1-1,17
CASSQLRTGYEQYF,TGCGCCAGCAGCCAACTTCGGACAGGCTACGAGCAGTACTTC,TRBV4-3,few,TRBD1,TRBJ2-7,14
CASSFEGGTGGRDIQYF,TGTGCCAGCAGTTTTGAGGGTGGGACAGGGGGCAGGGACATTCAGTACTTC,TRBV12-3/TRBV12-4,.,TRBD1,TRBJ2-4,17
CASSGLAGEQFF,TGTGCCAGCAGCGGACTAGCGGGTGAGCAGTTCTTC,TRBV2,.,TRBD2,TRBJ2-1,12